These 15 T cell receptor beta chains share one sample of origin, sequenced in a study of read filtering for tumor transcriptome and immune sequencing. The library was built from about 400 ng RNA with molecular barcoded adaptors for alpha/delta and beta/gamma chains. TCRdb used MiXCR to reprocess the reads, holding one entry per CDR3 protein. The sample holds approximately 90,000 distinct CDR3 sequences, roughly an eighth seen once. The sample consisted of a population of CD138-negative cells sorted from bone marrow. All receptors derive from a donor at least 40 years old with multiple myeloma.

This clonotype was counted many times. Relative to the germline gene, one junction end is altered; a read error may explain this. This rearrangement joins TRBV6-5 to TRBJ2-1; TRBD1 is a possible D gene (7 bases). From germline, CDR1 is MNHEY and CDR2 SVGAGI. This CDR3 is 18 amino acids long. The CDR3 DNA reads TGTGCCAGCAGTTACTCGATAGGTGGCAGGGGGGCTTACAATGGGCAGTTCTTC. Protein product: CASSYSIGGRGAYNGQFF.

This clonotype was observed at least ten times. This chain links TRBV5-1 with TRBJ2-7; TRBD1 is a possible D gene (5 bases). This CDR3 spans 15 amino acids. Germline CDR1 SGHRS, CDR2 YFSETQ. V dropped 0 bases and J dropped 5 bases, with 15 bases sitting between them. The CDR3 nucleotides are TGCGCCAGCAGCTTGGTCGTTCAGGGTGGAAACGAGCAGTACTTC. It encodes CASSLVVQGGNEQYF. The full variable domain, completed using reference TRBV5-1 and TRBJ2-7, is KAGVTQTPRYLIKTRGQQVTLSCSPISGHRSVSWYQQTPGQGLQFLFEYFSETQRNKGNFPGRFSGRQFSNSRSEMNVSTLELGDSALYLCASSLVVQGGNEQYFGPGTRLTVT.

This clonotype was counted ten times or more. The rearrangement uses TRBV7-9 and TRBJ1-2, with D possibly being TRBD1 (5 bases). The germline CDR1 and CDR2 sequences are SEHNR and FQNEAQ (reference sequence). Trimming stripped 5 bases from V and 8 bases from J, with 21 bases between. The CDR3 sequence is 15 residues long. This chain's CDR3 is CASSARMGPESGYTF. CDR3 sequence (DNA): TGTGCCAGCAGCGCTCGTATGGGACCAGAATCCGGCTACACCTTC.

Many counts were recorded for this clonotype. The CDR3 DNA is TGTGCCAGCAGTAAGGGGGCGCTCGGAGAGCAGTACTTC. This encodes CASSKGALGEQYF. The chain couples TRBV6-5 to TRBJ2-7; 7 bases match TRBD1. The V gene's germline CDR1 is MNHEY and CDR2 SVGAGI. With 5 bases clipped from V and 7 bases from J, the junction kept 8 bases outside the gene matches. There are 13 residues in the CDR3.

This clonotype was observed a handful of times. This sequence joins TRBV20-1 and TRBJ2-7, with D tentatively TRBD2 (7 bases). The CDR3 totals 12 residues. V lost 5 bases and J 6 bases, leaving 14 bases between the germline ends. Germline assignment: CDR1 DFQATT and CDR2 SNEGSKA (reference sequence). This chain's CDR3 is CSAEGGAAEQYF. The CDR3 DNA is TGCAGTGCTGAAGGGGGGGCAGCCGAGCAGTACTTC.

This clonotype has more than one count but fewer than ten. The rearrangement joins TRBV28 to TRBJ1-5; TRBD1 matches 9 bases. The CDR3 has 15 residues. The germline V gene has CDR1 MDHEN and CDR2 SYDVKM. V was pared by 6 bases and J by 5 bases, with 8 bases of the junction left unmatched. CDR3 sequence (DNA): TGTGCCAGCAGGAAGGGACAGGGCGGACATCAGCCCCAGCATTTT. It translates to CASRKGQGGHQPQHF.

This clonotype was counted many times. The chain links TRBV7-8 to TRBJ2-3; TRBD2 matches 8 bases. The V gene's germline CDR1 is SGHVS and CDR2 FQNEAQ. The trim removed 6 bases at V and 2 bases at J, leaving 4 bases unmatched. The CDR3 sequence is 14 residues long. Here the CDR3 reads CASRGGGFTDTQYF. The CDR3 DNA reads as TGTGCCAGCAGAGGCGGGGGGTTCACAGATACGCAGTATTTT. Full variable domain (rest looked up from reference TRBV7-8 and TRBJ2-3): GAGVSQSPRYKVAKRGQDVALRCDPISGHVSLFWYQQALGQGPEFLTYFQNEAQLDKSGLPSDRFFAERPEGSVSTLKIQRTQQEDSAVYLCASRGGGFTDTQYFGPGTRLTVL.

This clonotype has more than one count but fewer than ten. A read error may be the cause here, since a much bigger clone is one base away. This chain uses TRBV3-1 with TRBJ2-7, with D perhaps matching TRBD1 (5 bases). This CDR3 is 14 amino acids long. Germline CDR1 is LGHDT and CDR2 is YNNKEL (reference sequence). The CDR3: CGSSRNNQGHEQYF. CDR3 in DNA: TGTGGCAGCAGCCGAAATAATCAGGGTCACGAGCAGTACTTC.

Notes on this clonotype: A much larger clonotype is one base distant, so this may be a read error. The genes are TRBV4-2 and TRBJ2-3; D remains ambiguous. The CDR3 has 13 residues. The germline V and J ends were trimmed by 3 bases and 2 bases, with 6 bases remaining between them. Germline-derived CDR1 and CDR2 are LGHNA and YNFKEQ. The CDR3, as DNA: TGTGCCAGCAGCCAGGGTCCCACAGATACGCAGTATTTT. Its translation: CASSQGPTDTQYF.

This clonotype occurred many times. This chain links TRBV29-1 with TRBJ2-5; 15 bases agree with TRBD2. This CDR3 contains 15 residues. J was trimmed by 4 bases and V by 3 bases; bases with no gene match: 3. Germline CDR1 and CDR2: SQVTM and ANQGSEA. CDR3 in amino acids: CSVDGLAGGRETQYF. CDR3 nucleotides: TGCAGCGTTGACGGACTAGCGGGAGGGCGAGAGACCCAGTACTTC.

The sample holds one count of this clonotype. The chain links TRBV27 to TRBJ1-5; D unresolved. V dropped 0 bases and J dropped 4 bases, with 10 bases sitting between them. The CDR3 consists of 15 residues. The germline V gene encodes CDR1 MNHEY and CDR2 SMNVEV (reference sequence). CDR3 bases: TGTGCCAGCAGTTTATCTATTAATGGGAATCAGCCCCAGCATTTT. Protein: CASSLSINGNQPQHF.

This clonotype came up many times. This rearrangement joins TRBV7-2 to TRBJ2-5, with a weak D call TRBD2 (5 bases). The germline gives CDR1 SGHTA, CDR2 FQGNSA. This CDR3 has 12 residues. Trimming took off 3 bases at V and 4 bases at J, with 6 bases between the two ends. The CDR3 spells CASSFAGETQYF. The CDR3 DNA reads TGTGCCAGCAGCTTCGCGGGAGAGACCCAGTACTTC.

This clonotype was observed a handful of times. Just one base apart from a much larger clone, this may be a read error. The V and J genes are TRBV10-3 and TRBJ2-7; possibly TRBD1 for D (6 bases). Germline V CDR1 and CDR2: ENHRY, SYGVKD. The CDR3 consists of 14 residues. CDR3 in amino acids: CAISSGQRGYEPYF. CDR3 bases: TGTGCCATCAGTTCTGGACAGCGTGGCTACGAGCCGTACTTC.

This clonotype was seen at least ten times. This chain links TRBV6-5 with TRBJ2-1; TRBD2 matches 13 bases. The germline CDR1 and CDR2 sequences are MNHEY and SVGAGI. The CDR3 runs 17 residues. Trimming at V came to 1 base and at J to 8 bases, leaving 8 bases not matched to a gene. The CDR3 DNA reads TGTGCCAGCAGTTACTTGAGACTAGCGGGAGGACGGGATGAGCAGTTCTTC. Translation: CASSYLRLAGGRDEQFF.

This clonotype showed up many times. The CDR3, as DNA: TGCAGCGCGGAGCCTCGAGCGGGAGGGAGGGAGACCCAGTACTTC. This gives the protein CSAEPRAGGRETQYF. The chain combines TRBV29-1 with TRBJ2-5; 10 bases line up with TRBD2. This CDR3 comprises 15 residues. The V gene's germline CDR1 is SQVTM and CDR2 ANQGSEA. The V segment lost 7 bases and the J segment 5 bases; nucleotides outside the gene matches: 13.